The 4 T cell receptor beta chains in this list originate from one sample, sequenced in a study of chemoradiotherapy in HPV16-positive cancers. The assay was immunoSEQ multiplex PCR, and TCRdb's table has in-frame clones only and misses some. The table shows around 30,000 clones, with around 93% occurring only once. Sequences were derived from blood, sampled from a patient who underwent chemoradiotherapy. The receptors here all came from a human donor with HPV-associated anogenital cancer.

The chain combines TRBV4-1 with TRBJ2-3; 14 nucleotides align to TRBD2. The V and J ends lost 4 bases and 6 bases, in that order; junction bases with no gene match: 6. There are 16 residues in the CDR3. Germline V gene lookup returns CDR1 MGHRA and CDR2 YSYEKL. The DNA for the CDR3 is TGCGCCAGCAGCCGGACTAGCGGGGGGACAAAGGATACGCAGTATTTT. Translating it yields CASSRTSGGTKDTQYF.

The genes are TRBV6-5 and TRBJ1-3; D call uncertain. The CDR3 covers 13 residues. In germline, CDR1 is MNHEY, CDR2 SVGAGI. Trimming removed 7 bases at V and 2 bases at J, with 9 bases between. The CDR3: CASTQVAGNTIYF. In nucleotides, the CDR3 is TGTGCCAGCACCCAGGTGGCTGGAAACACCATATATTTT.

The chain has TRBV27 and TRBJ2-5; D is possibly TRBD1 (5 bases). The CDR3 sequence is 13 residues long. In germline, CDR1 is MNHEY, CDR2 SMNVEV (reference sequence). The V end lost 5 bases, the J end lost 5 bases, and 12 bases lay between the germline ends. The CDR3 sequence: CASSGAGRETQYF. As DNA, the CDR3 is TGTGCCAGCAGTGGGGCTGGCAGGGAGACCCAGTACTTC.

This chain uses TRBV15 with TRBJ1-4; TRBD1 aligns across 10 bases. The J segment lost 4 bases and the V segment lost 3 bases, leaving 2 bases of the junction unmatched. Germline assignment: CDR1 LNHNV and CDR2 YYDKDF (reference sequence). The CDR3 covers 15 residues. The CDR3 sequence: CATSRDRGINEKLFF. CDR3 DNA sequence: TGTGCCACCAGCAGGGACAGGGGGATTAATGAAAAACTGTTTTTT.